The T cell receptor beta chain described here comes from a study of cytomegalovirus exposure and HLA in healthy donors. Trimming removed 3 bases at V and 2 bases at J, with 17 bases between. Looked up from germline, CDR1 is LNHDA and CDR2 is SQIVND (reference sequence). The length of the CDR3 is 16 residues. 60 Vbeta and 13 Jbeta primers were used in PCR. Some clones are missing from TCRdb's copy, which holds only in-frame ones; the method was immunoSEQ multiplex PCR. Of approximately 150,000 clones in the sample, approximately 71% are singletons; the top ten hold around 3.4%. The rearrangement uses TRBV19 and TRBJ2-7, with D perhaps matching TRBD2 (5 bases). This clonotype was obtained from a man between 40 and 49 years old in good health and CMV-seronegative. The source material was PBMCs. Written as DNA, the CDR3 is TGTGCCAGTAGTATGTTCATCGGGGAAAGCACCTACGAGCAGTACTTC. Its protein is CASSMFIGESTYEQYF.